This T cell receptor (beta chain) was documented in a study of CD8+ T cells in alopecia areata. Both CD4+ and CD8+ T cells were separated by sorting PBMCs. This clone was observed a handful of times. Its specificity is not known. V shed 5 bases and J 5 bases; nucleotides not matched to a gene: 13. Germline loops: CDR1 MRHNA, CDR2 SNTAGT. CDR3 length: 16 residues. It was cDNA, reverse transcribed from extracted RNA, that served as the sequencing template. Data came from immunoSEQ multiplex PCR; TCRdb stores just in-frame clones and leaves some out. Seen here are around 190,000 clones, approximately 60% observed once, and the top ten hold under 5%. Study results and caveats: Besides other cells, scalp samples also yield sequences of resident alphabeta T cells from normal skin. Affected lesional scalp, above all in alopecia totalis/universalis, was more clonal than normal scalp.

This TCR derives from a human donor in good health. V and J are TRBV6-4 and TRBJ2-7, with 9 positions matching TRBD1. Sequencing input: CD8+ T cells sorted from blood. The CDR3 DNA sequence: TGTGCCAGCAGTCCCCAGCCGGGACAGGGTGTCCACGAGCAGTACTTC. It translates to CASSPQPGQGVHEQYF.